These 24 T cell receptor beta chains were sequenced from one sample in a study of OX40 agonist ivuxolimab in advanced cancers. Clones were read by immunoSEQ multiplex PCR, and TCRdb kept only the in-frame ones, dropping some. The data contain 55,000 to 75,000 clones, about 91% of them singletons. The sequencing used CD4+ or CD8+ T cells sorted from blood, collected in a trial of the OX40 agonist ivuxolimab. These receptors originate from an adult with an advanced solid tumor such as melanoma, head and neck, liver or kidney cancer.

This sequence joins TRBV9 and TRBJ2-7, with D maybe TRBD2 (5 bases). CDR3 length equals 14 residues. V was clipped by 0 bases and J by 3 bases, with 10 bases between them. Germline-derived CDR1 and CDR2 are SGDLS and YYNGEE. CDR3 coding DNA: TGTGCCAGCAGCGTAGGAGGGCGCCTCTACGAGCAGTACTTC. Protein sequence: CASSVGGRLYEQYF.

The chain combines TRBV6-6 with TRBJ1-2; unclear D gene. The CDR3 extends over 13 amino acids. CDR1 and CDR2 (germline): MNHNY, SVGAGI (reference sequence). Trimming shortened V by 2 bases and J by 4 bases, and 8 bases separated the two germline ends. The CDR3 protein is CASSYPSSYGYTF. The CDR3 region has the DNA TGTGCCAGCAGTTACCCGTCTAGCTATGGCTACACCTTC.

This clone has just one count. The chain joins TRBV30 to TRBJ2-5; 8 nucleotides agree with TRBD2. In germline, CDR1 is GTSNPN, CDR2 SVGIG (reference sequence). CDR3 size: 12 residues. Trimming at V came to 8 bases and at J to 5 bases, leaving 7 bases not matched to a gene. The DNA for the CDR3 is TGTGCCGGGGACCCGGGGGGGGAGACCCAGTACTTC. It yields the protein CAGDPGGETQYF.

The rearrangement joins TRBV4-3 to TRBJ2-2; D not certain. Between the trimmed V and J ends, which lost 0 bases and 6 bases, there was a span of 20 bases. The CDR3 totals 18 residues. Germline V CDR1 and CDR2: LGHNA, YSLEER. CDR3 protein: CASSQDRTINNFAGELFF. The CDR3 DNA sequence: TGCGCCAGCAGCCAAGACCGGACCATCAATAATTTTGCCGGGGAGCTGTTTTTT.

The chain is built from TRBV28 and TRBJ2-1; the D is unclear. The CDR3 has 15 residues. V was pared by 6 bases and J by 1 base, with 13 bases between. Germline CDR1 MDHEN, CDR2 SYDVKM. In DNA, the CDR3 is TGTGCCAGCAGGTTCAGTCTATCATCCTACAATGAGCAGTTCTTC. Translating it yields CASRFSLSSYNEQFF.

The genes are TRBV29-1 and TRBJ1-2; 8 bases match TRBD1. The CDR3 has 14 amino acids. Germline V gene sequence: CDR1 SQVTM, CDR2 ANQGSEA. The ends lost 1 base at V and 4 bases at J; junction bases unmatched: 5. The CDR3 DNA reads TGCAGCGTTGAAGCGGGACAGGTACTCTATGGCTACACCTTC. It is translated as CSVEAGQVLYGYTF.

The chain has TRBV10-3 and TRBJ2-3, with 11 bases that match TRBD2. Germline V gene lookup returns CDR1 ENHRY and CDR2 SYGVKD. The CDR3 is 17 residues long. V shed 6 bases, J shed 4 bases, and the junction held 12 bases outside the gene matches. The CDR3 DNA follows: TGTGCCATCAGCACTACATCACTAGCGGGAGTTTCAGATACGCAGTATTTT. Protein: CAISTTSLAGVSDTQYF.

The V gene is TRBV4-3, the J gene TRBJ1-4; 9 bases are a match to TRBD1. CDR1 and CDR2 from the germline V gene are LGHNA and YSLEER. J lost 12 bases, V lost 5 bases, and 13 bases had no gene match. CDR3 length equals 15 residues. The CDR3 nucleotides read TGCGCCAGCAGCGCCGCGGGACAGGGAGCGGGGGAACTGTTTTTT. Its protein is CASSAAGQGAGELFF.

V usage is TRBV7-9 and J usage is TRBJ2-4; 7 bases are a match to TRBD1. Looked up from germline, CDR1 is SEHNR and CDR2 is FQNEAQ (reference sequence). Trimming took 5 bases from V and 1 from J; bases not matched to a gene: 8. The CDR3 is 16 amino acids. CDR3 nucleotides: TGTGCCAGCAGCAGCCCGACAGGGTCGGCCAAAAACATTCAGTACTTC. Translated: CASSSPTGSAKNIQYF.

The rearrangement links TRBV11-2 to TRBJ2-7; the match to TRBD2 covers 10 bases. The length of the CDR3 is 15 residues. Germline values: CDR1 SGHAT, CDR2 FQNNGV. The trim removed 5 bases at V and 2 bases at J, leaving 6 bases unmatched. Here the CDR3 DNA reads TGTGCCAGCAGCCCGAGGACTAGCGGTGCCTACGAGCAGTACTTC. Translation gives CASSPRTSGAYEQYF.

J is TRBJ2-3 and V is TRBV4-1; 14 bases line up with TRBD2. The CDR3 spans 17 residues. Germline values: CDR1 MGHRA, CDR2 YSYEKL. V lost 1 base, J lost 3 bases, and 3 bases stayed unmatched. The CDR3 DNA reads TGCGCCAGCAGCCAAGGACTAGCGGGAGGGCCGACAGATACGCAGTATTTT. The encoded protein is CASSQGLAGGPTDTQYF.

The rearrangement links TRBV19 to TRBJ1-1; no reliable D call. This CDR3 spans 12 amino acids. The V end lost 6 bases, the J end lost 4 bases, and 9 bases lay between the germline ends. Germline loops: CDR1 LNHDA, CDR2 SQIVND (reference sequence). The chain's CDR3 is CASRAGGTEAFF. For the CDR3, the DNA is TGTGCCAGTAGGGCAGGAGGCACTGAAGCTTTCTTT. Full variable domain (outside the CDR3, taken from reference TRBV19 and TRBJ1-1): DGGITQSPKYLFRKEGQNVTLSCEQNLNHDAMYWYRQDPGQGLRLIYYSQIVNDFQKGDIAEGYSVSREKKESFPLTVTSAQKNPTAFYLCASRAGGTEAFFGQGTRLTVV.

The chain employs TRBV5-1 and TRBJ2-5, with 11 nucleotides matching TRBD2. CDR1 SGHRS and CDR2 YFSETQ come from the germline V gene. This CDR3 spans 18 amino acids. V was clipped by 4 bases and J by 5 bases; unmatched bases: 16. The chain's CDR3 is CASSPVVIAGGPGETQYF. The CDR3 DNA reads TGCGCCAGCAGCCCAGTCGTTATAGCGGGAGGGCCGGGGGAGACCCAGTACTTC.

The rearrangement joins TRBV4-1 to TRBJ2-2; no clear D. The CDR3 is 14 amino acids. V was pared by 3 bases and J by 6 bases, with 11 bases between. CDR1 is MGHRA, CDR2 YSYEKL, per germline. This chain's CDR3 is CASSQTGRSGELFF. In nucleotides, the CDR3 is TGCGCCAGCAGCCAGACTGGACGGTCCGGGGAGCTGTTTTTT.

This clone was counted a single time. The chain has TRBV15 and TRBJ2-1, with 11 bases fitting TRBD2. The CDR3 has 14 amino acids. The germline V gene encodes CDR1 LNHNV and CDR2 YYDKDF (reference sequence). V shed 6 bases, J shed 7 bases, and the junction held 5 bases outside the gene matches. The CDR3 loop reads CATSATSGENEQFF. In DNA form, the CDR3 reads TGTGCCACCAGTGCGACTAGCGGGGAGAATGAGCAGTTCTTC.

This chain connects TRBV27 to TRBJ1-5, with D maybe TRBD1 (5 bases). Germline V lookup: CDR1 MNHEY, CDR2 SMNVEV (reference sequence). The CDR3 spans 14 residues. Trimming pared 8 bases from V and 4 bases from J, leaving 15 bases between. The chain's CDR3 is CASSITGGNQPQHF. CDR3 DNA sequence: TGTGCCAGCTCCATCACAGGAGGGAATCAGCCCCAGCATTTT.

The table lists this clone with a count of one. The V gene is TRBV6-1, the J gene TRBJ2-7; D gene ambiguous. Germline assignment: CDR1 MNHNS and CDR2 SASEGT. The CDR3 runs 14 residues. V was shortened by 4 bases and J by 0 bases, with 10 bases between the two germline ends. The CDR3 protein is CASSGPESSYEQYF. The CDR3 DNA reads as TGTGCCAGCAGTGGCCCGGAAAGCTCCTACGAGCAGTACTTC.

The chain combines TRBV5-1 with TRBJ2-7, with 9 bases lining up with TRBD1. CDR1 and CDR2 (germline): SGHRS, YFSETQ. The CDR3 has 15 amino acids. V lost 4 bases and J lost 2; bases outside the gene matches: 7. The CDR3 nucleotides read TGCGCCAGCAGCACCGGACAGGGGCCCCCCTACGAGCAGTACTTC. It translates to CASSTGQGPPYEQYF.

The chain combines TRBV5-5 with TRBJ2-7; 9 nucleotides match TRBD1. The V and J ends lost 2 bases and 1 base, in that order; junction bases with no gene match: 1. The CDR3 loop spans 14 amino acids. The germline CDR1 and CDR2 sequences are SGHKS and YYEKEE (reference sequence). The CDR3 loop reads CASSFGTGSYEQYF. DNA of the CDR3: TGTGCCAGCAGCTTCGGGACAGGGTCCTACGAGCAGTACTTC.

The genes are TRBV27 and TRBJ1-2; D gene uncertain. V shed 3 bases and J shed 0 bases, with 11 bases lying between them. Per germline, CDR1 MNHEY and CDR2 SMNVEV (reference sequence). The CDR3 runs 15 residues. DNA for the CDR3: TGTGCCAGCAGTTTTAGAGGGTCAGCTAACTATGGCTACACCTTC. Translating gives CASSFRGSANYGYTF.

The chain recombines TRBV4-1 with TRBJ2-2; D is possibly TRBD1 or TRBD2 (5 bases each). Deletions cut 1 base from V and 0 bases from J, with 15 bases between. The CDR3 extends over 18 amino acids. Germline V lookup: CDR1 MGHRA, CDR2 YSYEKL. The CDR3 nucleotides are TGCGCCAGCAGCCAAGTTTACCCCGGGACCTCGAACACCGGGGAGCTGTTTTTT. The encoded protein is CASSQVYPGTSNTGELFF.

There are a few counts of this clone. V and J are TRBV5-5 and TRBJ2-2, with D possibly being TRBD1 (5 bases). This CDR3 has 18 residues. The V gene lost 4 bases and the J gene lost 6 bases, with 25 bases spanning the gap. CDR1 is SGHKS and CDR2 is YYEKEE in the germline V gene (reference sequence). This CDR3 reads CASSPWGFELDGAGELFF. Written as DNA, the CDR3 is TGTGCCAGCAGCCCGTGGGGCTTCGAGTTGGACGGAGCCGGGGAGCTGTTTTTT.

This clone came up once. This chain connects TRBV6-6 to TRBJ2-2; 13 bases fit TRBD2. The ends lost 6 bases at V and 1 base at J; junction bases unmatched: 2. Germline values: CDR1 MNHNY, CDR2 SVGAGI (reference sequence). This CDR3 has 16 amino acids. The CDR3 region has the DNA TGTGCCAGCAGGGGACTAGCGGGAAAGAACACCGGGGAGCTGTTTTTT. Protein sequence: CASRGLAGKNTGELFF.

The rearrangement links TRBV28 to TRBJ2-1; D could derive from TRBD1 or TRBD2 (5 bases each). Germline values: CDR1 MDHEN, CDR2 SYDVKM. Trimming took off 3 bases at V and 9 bases at J, with 15 bases between the two ends. The CDR3 has 14 residues. CDR3 nucleotides: TGTGCCAGCAGTTTGTTCGGGGACGGAGGTGAGCAGTTCTTC. Its protein product is CASSLFGDGGEQFF. The complete variable domain, with remaining parts taken from reference TRBV28 and TRBJ2-1, reads DVKVTQSSRYLVKRTGEKVFLECVQDMDHENMFWYRQDPGLGLRLIYFSYDVKMKEKGDIPEGYSVSREKKERFSLILESASTNQTSMYLCASSLFGDGGEQFFGPGTRLTVL.